The clone carrying this T cell receptor (beta chain) has at least ten counts. The record originates from a study of prognosis after radiotherapy for stage I lung cancer. Germline V gene sequence: CDR1 LGHNT, CDR2 FRNRAP. The CDR3 runs to 13 residues. Two-round multiplex PCR, the amplification method, yielded TCR beta CDR3 from genomic DNA. Primers were specific to each TRBV and TRBJ gene in first-round PCR. TCRdb reprocessed the multiplex PCR reads via MiXCR and lists one record per CDR3 protein. The sample lists approximately 41,000 distinct CDR3 sequences, roughly 24% occurring once. The chain employs TRBV12-5 and TRBJ2-3; D assignment may be TRBD1 or TRBD2 (5 bases each). This clonotype was obtained from a donor of 50 years or more with non-small cell lung cancer. Sequenced material: PBMCs, taken before or after stereotactic body radiation therapy (not recorded which). The CDR3 here is CASGLGSTDTQYF. The CDR3 DNA is TGTGCCTCGGGGCTTGGGAGCACAGATACGCAGTATTTT.